This is a list of T cell receptor beta chains from one sample in a study of cytomegalovirus exposure and HLA in healthy donors. The method was immunoSEQ multiplex PCR; TCRdb's version includes in-frame clones alone and lacks a portion of them. The data show 150,000 to 200,000 clones, approximately 80% seen once. The sequenced material came from PBMCs. The source of these receptors is a woman in her 30s in good health and CMV-seropositive. The CDR3 runs from the conserved cysteine through the conserved F or W. A D gene is named only where the DNA matches it firmly. Size is stated for part of the rows, as once, few or many counts, or as a class when the clone is expanded.

D: .; length: 13; V: TRBV2; size: .; J: TRBJ1-2; DNA: TGTGCCAGCAGGGGTAGACTGGAGAATGGCTACACCTTC; CDR3: CASRGRLENGYTF
D: .; length: 15; V: TRBV25-1; size: .; J: TRBJ1-6; DNA: TGTGCCAGCAGTGAATCTGGGCTCACCAATTCACCCCTCCACTTT; CDR3: CASSESGLTNSPLHF
D: .; length: 14; V: TRBV6-5; size: once; J: TRBJ1-2; DNA: TGTGCCAGCAGCCCCGGGGAATCTGACTATGGCTACACCTTC; CDR3: CASSPGESDYGYTF
D: .; length: 16; V: TRBV9; size: .; J: TRBJ1-1; DNA: TGTGCCAGCAGCGAAGGGAGGGGTGGAGTGAACACTGAAGCTTTCTTT; CDR3: CASSEGRGGVNTEAFF
D: TRBD1; length: 14; V: TRBV6-5; size: .; J: TRBJ2-2; DNA: TGTGCCAGCACCCGGACAGGGGAGGGCGGGGAGCTGTTTTTT; CDR3: CASTRTGEGGELFF
D: .; length: 15; V: TRBV25-1; size: .; J: TRBJ1-6; DNA: TGTGCCAGCAGTGAACCCGCGGGTATTGGTTCACCCCTCCACTTT; CDR3: CASSEPAGIGSPLHF
D: .; length: 16; V: TRBV19; size: .; J: TRBJ1-1; DNA: TGTGCCAGTAGTGTCTCGGCAGGGTTATGGGTGCCTGAAGCTTTCTTT; CDR3: CASSVSAGLWVPEAFF
D: .; length: 14; V: TRBV7-9; size: .; J: TRBJ1-5; DNA: TGTGCCAGCAGCTTAGCGGGCGTTAATCAGCCCCAGCATTTT; CDR3: CASSLAGVNQPQHF
D: TRBD1; length: 15; V: TRBV7-8; size: .; J: TRBJ1-2; DNA: TGTGCCAGCAGCTCCCGGGACAGGTTAAAAGCTATGTACACCTTC; CDR3: CASSSRDRLKAMYTF
D: TRBD2; length: 15; V: TRBV4-2; size: .; J: TRBJ2-7; DNA: TGTGCCAGCAGCCAAGGTAGGCTAGCGGATTACGAGCAGTACTTC; CDR3: CASSQGRLADYEQYF
D: TRBD1; length: 14; V: TRBV7-9; size: .; J: TRBJ1-5; DNA: TGTTCCAGCAGCTTAGGACAGGGCTGGCAGCCCCAGCATTTT; CDR3: CSSSLGQGWQPQHF
D: TRBD1; length: 14; V: TRBV5-6; size: .; J: TRBJ1-2; DNA: TGTGCCAGCAGCTTGGGCAGGGGGAACTATGGCTACACCTTC; CDR3: CASSLGRGNYGYTF
D: TRBD2; length: 15; V: TRBV7-9; size: .; J: TRBJ2-1; DNA: TGTGCCAGCAGCTGGATGGGGGGGGACGTCAATGAGCAGTTCTTC; CDR3: CASSWMGGDVNEQFF
D: TRBD2; length: 17; V: TRBV7-9; size: .; J: TRBJ2-7; DNA: TGTGCCAGCCGTGAGCTGCCGGGACTAGCGGGAAGCTACGAGCAGTACTTC; CDR3: CASRELPGLAGSYEQYF
D: .; length: 14; V: TRBV5-1; size: .; J: TRBJ1-2; DNA: TGCGCCAGCAGCCCCCCGGCCAGAGGTGCTGGCTACACCTTC; CDR3: CASSPPARGAGYTF
D: TRBD1; length: 15; V: TRBV19; size: few; J: TRBJ1-2; DNA: TGTGCCAGTAGTGCCCCTCAGGGGACAGCTTATGGCTACACCTTC; CDR3: CASSAPQGTAYGYTF
D: .; length: 13; V: TRBV14; size: once; J: TRBJ1-1; DNA: TGTGCCAGCAGCGCGGAGATGAACACTGAAGCTTTCTTT; CDR3: CASSAEMNTEAFF
D: .; length: 14; V: TRBV6-1; size: .; J: TRBJ1-5; DNA: TGTGCCAGCAGTGAAGCCCTACCCAATCAGCCCCAGCATTTT; CDR3: CASSEALPNQPQHF
D: TRBD1; length: 16; V: TRBV19; size: .; J: TRBJ1-4; DNA: TGTGCCAGTAGACGCGCGGTCCAGGGACAGCGGGAAAAACTGTTTTTT; CDR3: CASRRAVQGQREKLFF
D: .; length: 14; V: TRBV10-2; size: .; J: TRBJ1-2; DNA: TGCGCCAGCAGTGACTGGGGGCTTTTGGATGGCTACACCTTC; CDR3: CASSDWGLLDGYTF
D: .; length: 13; V: TRBV7-9; size: .; J: TRBJ2-7; DNA: TGTGCCAGCAGCGGAGACAGAGCCTACGAGCAGTACTTC; CDR3: CASSGDRAYEQYF
D: .; length: 16; V: TRBV19; size: .; J: TRBJ2-2; DNA: TGTGCCAGTAGTATAGACAGGACATCGAACACCGGGGAGCTGTTTTTT; CDR3: CASSIDRTSNTGELFF
D: .; length: 15; V: TRBV19; size: .; J: TRBJ1-1; DNA: TGTGCCAGCCAGCCCCAAGCCAGGGTTAGCACTGAAGCTTTCTTT; CDR3: CASQPQARVSTEAFF
D: TRBD1; length: 17; V: TRBV7-3; size: .; J: TRBJ2-2; DNA: TGTGCCAGCAGCTTAACAAGGGGGCCCGCGAACACCGGGGAGCTGTTTTTT; CDR3: CASSLTRGPANTGELFF
D: TRBD1; length: 16; V: TRBV13; size: .; J: TRBJ2-7; DNA: TGTGCCAGCAGCTTAGTGACGGGACAGGCTTTCTACGAGCAGTACTTC; CDR3: CASSLVTGQAFYEQYF
D: TRBD1; length: 13; V: TRBV19; size: once; J: TRBJ1-4; DNA: TGTGCCAGTAGAGACAGGGGGCTTGAAAAACTGTTTTTT; CDR3: CASRDRGLEKLFF
D: TRBD1; length: 18; V: TRBV5-6; size: .; J: TRBJ2-7; DNA: TGTGCCAGCAGCTTGGGGGACAGGGGCACCCGATACCCCTACGAGCAGTACTTC; CDR3: CASSLGDRGTRYPYEQYF
D: TRBD2; length: 14; V: TRBV28; size: few; J: TRBJ2-7; DNA: TGTGCCAGCGGACGACGGACTAGCCTCTACGAGCAGTACTTC; CDR3: CASGRRTSLYEQYF
D: TRBD1; length: 15; V: TRBV4-2; size: .; J: TRBJ2-1; DNA: TGTGCCAGCAGCAACCGGGACAGGTCGGAAAATGAGCAGTTCTTC; CDR3: CASSNRDRSENEQFF
D: .; length: 15; V: TRBV4-3; size: few; J: TRBJ2-2; DNA: TGCGCCAGCAGCCCCCAAGCCGGACTCACCGGGGAGCTGTTTTTT; CDR3: CASSPQAGLTGELFF
D: .; length: 13; V: TRBV27; size: .; J: TRBJ2-7; DNA: TGTGCCAGCAGTTTACAGGGATCCTACGAGCAGTACTTC; CDR3: CASSLQGSYEQYF
D: TRBD1; length: 15; V: TRBV10-3; size: .; J: TRBJ2-1; DNA: TGTGCCATCAGGGTGTTCGACAGGGGGAAGGATGAGCAGTTCTTC; CDR3: CAIRVFDRGKDEQFF
D: .; length: 13; V: TRBV5-1; size: .; J: TRBJ1-5; DNA: TGCGCCAGCAGCTTGGACGTAGCTCAGCCCCAGCATTTT; CDR3: CASSLDVAQPQHF
D: TRBD2; length: 17; V: TRBV10-2; size: .; J: TRBJ2-5; DNA: TGCGCCAGCAGTGAAACGCCCGGGACTAGGAAGCGAGAGACCCAGTACTTC; CDR3: CASSETPGTRKRETQYF
D: TRBD1; length: 13; V: TRBV29-1; size: few; J: TRBJ1-2; DNA: TGCAGCGTCCGTACCGGGACAGACTATGGCTACACCTTC; CDR3: CSVRTGTDYGYTF
D: .; length: 12; V: TRBV10-2; size: few; J: TRBJ2-1; DNA: TGCGCCAGCAGTGTAGCCTACAATGAGCAGTTCTTC; CDR3: CASSVAYNEQFF
D: .; length: 16; V: TRBV27; size: .; J: TRBJ2-2; DNA: TGTGCCAGCAGTTCAAGGGGTAGGGGGTGGACCGGGGAGCTGTTTTTT; CDR3: CASSSRGRGWTGELFF
D: TRBD1; length: 16; V: TRBV2; size: .; J: TRBJ2-7; DNA: TGTGCCAGCACCCAAGAGGGACAGGTCCGCACCTACGAGCAGTACTTC; CDR3: CASTQEGQVRTYEQYF
D: TRBD1; length: 15; V: TRBV5-1; size: .; J: TRBJ2-3; DNA: TGCGCCAGCAGCCCGACCGGGACAGGGACAGATACGCAGTATTTT; CDR3: CASSPTGTGTDTQYF
D: .; length: 14; V: TRBV18; size: .; J: TRBJ1-4; DNA: TGTGCCAGCTCACCATTACAGCCGAATGAAAAACTGTTTTTT; CDR3: CASSPLQPNEKLFF
D: .; length: 15; V: TRBV2; size: .; J: TRBJ1-5; DNA: TGTGCCAGCAGACAGGGTGCTTATAGCAATCAGCCCCAGCATTTT; CDR3: CASRQGAYSNQPQHF
D: .; length: 13; V: TRBV7-9; size: .; J: TRBJ1-1; DNA: TGTGCCAGCAGCTTAGGGGGCAGGGTGGGGGCTTTCTTT; CDR3: CASSLGGRVGAFF
D: .; length: 13; V: TRBV6-5; size: .; J: TRBJ2-3; DNA: TGTGCCAGCACAGGAGGGAGCACAGATACGCAGTATTTT; CDR3: CASTGGSTDTQYF
D: TRBD2; length: 16; V: TRBV4-3; size: few; J: TRBJ2-2; DNA: TGCGCCAGCAGCCGAGAAGCGGGGGTGAACACCGGGGAGCTGTTTTTT; CDR3: CASSREAGVNTGELFF
D: TRBD1; length: 16; V: TRBV2; size: .; J: TRBJ1-3; DNA: TGTGCCAGCAGTGACGACAGGGCCGTGAGGGGGAACACCATATATTTT; CDR3: CASSDDRAVRGNTIYF
D: .; length: 16; V: TRBV5-1; size: .; J: TRBJ2-5; DNA: TGCGCCAGCAGCCTTGAACCGGGTCCGATGGTGGAGACCCAGTACTTC; CDR3: CASSLEPGPMVETQYF
D: TRBD1; length: 15; V: TRBV18; size: .; J: TRBJ1-1; DNA: TGTGCCAGCTCTGTCAGGGGGACAGCGAACACTGAAGCTTTCTTT; CDR3: CASSVRGTANTEAFF
D: TRBD1; length: 17; V: TRBV25-1; size: few; J: TRBJ2-5; DNA: TGTGCCAGCTTACCGGGTGGGGGACAGGGGGTTTGGGAGACCCAGTACTTC; CDR3: CASLPGGGQGVWETQYF
D: TRBD1; length: 15; V: TRBV7-2; size: .; J: TRBJ1-2; DNA: TGTGCCAGCAGCTACCGGACAGGGGGCGAAAATGGCTACACCTTC; CDR3: CASSYRTGGENGYTF
D: TRBD1; length: 13; V: TRBV6-5; size: .; J: TRBJ2-3; DNA: TGTGCCACCCCAGGGGGAATCCCCTATACGCAGTATTTT; CDR3: CATPGGIPYTQYF